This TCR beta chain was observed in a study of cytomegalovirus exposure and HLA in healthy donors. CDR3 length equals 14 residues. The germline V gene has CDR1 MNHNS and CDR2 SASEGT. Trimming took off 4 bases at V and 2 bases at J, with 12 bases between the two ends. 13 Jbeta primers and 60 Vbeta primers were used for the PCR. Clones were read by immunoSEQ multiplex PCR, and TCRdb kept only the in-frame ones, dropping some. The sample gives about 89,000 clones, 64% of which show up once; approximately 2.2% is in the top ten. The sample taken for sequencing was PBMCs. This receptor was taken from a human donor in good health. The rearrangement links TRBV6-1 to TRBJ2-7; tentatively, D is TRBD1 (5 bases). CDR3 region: CASSVETETYEQYF. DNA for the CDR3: TGTGCCAGCAGTGTCGAGACAGAGACCTACGAGCAGTACTTC.